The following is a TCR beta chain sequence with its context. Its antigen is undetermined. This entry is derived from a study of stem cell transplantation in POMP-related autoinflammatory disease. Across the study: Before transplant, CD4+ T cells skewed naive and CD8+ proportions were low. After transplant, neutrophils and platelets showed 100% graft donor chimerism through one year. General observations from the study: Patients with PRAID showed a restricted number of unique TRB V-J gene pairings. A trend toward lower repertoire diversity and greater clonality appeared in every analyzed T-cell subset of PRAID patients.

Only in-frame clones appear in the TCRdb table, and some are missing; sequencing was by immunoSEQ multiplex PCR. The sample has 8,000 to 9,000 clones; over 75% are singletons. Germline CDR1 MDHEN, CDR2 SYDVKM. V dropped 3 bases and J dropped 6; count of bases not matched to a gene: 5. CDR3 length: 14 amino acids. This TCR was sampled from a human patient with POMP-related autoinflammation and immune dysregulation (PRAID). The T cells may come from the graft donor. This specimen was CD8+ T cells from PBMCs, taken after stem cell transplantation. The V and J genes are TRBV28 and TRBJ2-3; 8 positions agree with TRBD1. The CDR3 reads CASSFPGGADTQYF. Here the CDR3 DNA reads TGTGCCAGCAGTTTTCCAGGGGGCGCGGATACGCAGTATTTT.